This entry concerns a single TCR beta chain. This clonotype was observed a few times. No antigen is known for it. Nothing much larger sits one base from this clone, and base qualities are not available. Library preparation employed RT-PCR. The data were produced on an Illumina HiSeq 2500. TCRdb reran the public reads through fastp at Q25 and MiXCR, keeping productive beta chains. Rows with one shared CDR3 protein collapse into an entry with the most common genes and DNA. The sample table holds about 800,000 distinct CDR3 sequences, of which approximately 21% were seen once. The top ten hold roughly a tenth of the sample. This record comes from a study of response to subunit inactivated influenza vaccine (dated 2018 in TCRdb). About the full investigation: Deep quantitative T cell receptor repertoire profiling was used in the study to track responses to a trivalent subunit inactivated influenza vaccine. What the authors observed across the whole study: The authors suggested that each seasonal influenza vaccination may recruit only a limited number of new T cells.

The CDR3 sequence holds 12 residues, the cysteine and phenylalanine included. CDR3 DNA only is kept here, 36 bases in frame from base 1. V and J lose 3 bases and 3 bases, and a span of 9 bases separates them. CDR1 and CDR2 (SQVTM, ANQGSEA) derive from the germline V gene. The sequence was obtained from a man aged 50-59 years who received an inactivated influenza vaccine. Donor details come from another sample of the same person, matched by shared clones. Here the chain combines TRBV29-1 and TRBJ2-7; the D gene is unclear. Source: PBMCs from blood, taken more than 4 days after vaccination. The CDR3: CSVDMDGYEQYF. The nucleotide sequence reads TGCAGCGTTGATATGGACGGCTACGAGCAGTACTTC.